These 8 T cell receptor beta chains were sequenced from one sample in a study of shared clonotypes between healthy human individuals. Profiled with immunoSEQ multiplex PCR; TCRdb holds only in-frame clones, not every one. The table records about 2.4 million clones, over 85% of them present only once. The sample was naive CD4+ T cells from PBMCs. Subset: CD45RA+ positively selected. These receptors were collected from a man aged 18 to 29 in good health. Some clones in this sample may be carry-over from other donors' samples.

As for this clone: Other DNA sequences in this specimen translate into the identical CDR3. V is TRBV2 and J is TRBJ2-3; D may be TRBD2 (7 bases). The V and J ends lost 4 bases and 5 bases respectively, with 13 bases between them. The length of the CDR3 is 14 residues. CDR1 is SNHLY and CDR2 is FYNNEI in the germline V gene. CDR3 nucleotide sequence: TGTGCCAGCAGTGCTGGGGGGGCGGGAGATACGCAGTATTTT. Translating it yields CASSAGGAGDTQYF.

The chain carries TRBV11-2 and TRBJ2-7; no firm D call. Germline V gene sequence: CDR1 SGHAT, CDR2 FQNNGV. V lost 5 bases and J 5 bases, leaving 10 bases between the germline ends. The CDR3 length is 12 residues. CDR3 residues: CASSPLDHEQYF. The CDR3 region has the DNA TGTGCCAGCAGCCCATTAGACCACGAGCAGTACTTC.

This clone was observed a handful of times. As DNA, the CDR3 is TGTGCCAGCAGACGACAGGGACCCAGCAATCAGCCCCAGCATTTT. This translates into CASRRQGPSNQPQHF. The chain couples TRBV6-5 to TRBJ1-5; 7 bases fit TRBD1. The germline V gene has CDR1 MNHEY and CDR2 SVGAGI. Germline trimming cut 6 bases from V and 1 base from J; bases unmatched to any gene: 6. The CDR3 length is 15 residues.

Comments on this clone: The same CDR3 also results from other DNA sequences found in this sample. The chain employs TRBV6-6 and TRBJ1-3, with D tentatively TRBD1 (6 bases). Trimming removed 0 bases at V and 3 bases at J, with 9 bases between. Germline CDR1 and CDR2: MNHNY and SVGAGI (reference sequence). CDR3 length equals 15 residues. The CDR3 sequence is CASSYSTQGGNTIYF. In DNA form, the CDR3 reads TGTGCCAGCAGTTACTCGACACAGGGTGGAAACACCATATATTTT.

The rearrangement uses TRBV7-5 and TRBJ2-7; TRBD2 reflects the table's D call only, with no check against the DNA. TRBV7-5 is reported as a pseudogene. CDR3 size: 14 residues. CDR3: CVIIEREGRDEQYF. CDR3 nucleotides: TGTGTCATCATTGAGAGGGAGGGCCGGGACGAGCAGTACTTC.

This chain links TRBV9 with TRBJ2-1; a weak D match, TRBD2 (5 bases). The CDR3 runs to 15 residues. The ends were cut back, 0 bases at V and 4 bases at J, with 11 bases in the middle. CDR1 SGDLS and CDR2 YYNGEE come from the germline V gene. The CDR3 sequence is CASSVDSRDYNEQFF. The CDR3 nucleotides are TGTGCCAGCAGCGTAGATTCCCGGGATTACAATGAGCAGTTCTTC.

The chain carries TRBV2 and TRBJ1-2; D perhaps matches TRBD1 (6 bases). The CDR3 runs 14 residues. Trimming took 2 bases from V and 4 from J, leaving 11 bases between them. Germline CDR1 reads SNHLY; CDR2 reads FYNNEI. The CDR3 is CASSESGVIYGYTF. DNA of the CDR3: TGTGCCAGCAGTGAATCAGGGGTTATCTATGGCTACACCTTC.

This clone was seen just once. V and J are TRBV14 and TRBJ1-1; 11 bases line up with TRBD1. V shed 4 bases, J shed 11 bases, and the junction held 12 bases outside the gene matches. From germline, CDR1 is SGHDN and CDR2 FVKESK. The CDR3 runs 15 residues. The CDR3, as DNA: TGTGCCAGCAGCCTGCTTGGGACAGGGGGTTCCCGGGCTTTCTTT. This gives the protein CASSLLGTGGSRAFF.